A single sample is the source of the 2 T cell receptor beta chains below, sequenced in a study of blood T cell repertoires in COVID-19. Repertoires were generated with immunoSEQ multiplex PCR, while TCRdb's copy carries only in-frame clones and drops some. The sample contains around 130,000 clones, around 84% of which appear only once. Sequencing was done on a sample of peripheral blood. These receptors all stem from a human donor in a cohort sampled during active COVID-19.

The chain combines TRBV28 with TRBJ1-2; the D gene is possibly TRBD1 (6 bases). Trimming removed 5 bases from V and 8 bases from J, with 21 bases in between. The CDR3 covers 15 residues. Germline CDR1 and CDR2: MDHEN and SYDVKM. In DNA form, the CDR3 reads TGTGCCAGCAGTCCCGGGACAACCCAGAGACGGGGCTACACCTTC. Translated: CASSPGTTQRRGYTF.

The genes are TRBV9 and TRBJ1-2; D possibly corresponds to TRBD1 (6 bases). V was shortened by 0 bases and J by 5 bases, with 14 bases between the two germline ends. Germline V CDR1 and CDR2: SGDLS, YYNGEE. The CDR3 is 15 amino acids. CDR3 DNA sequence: TGTGCCAGCAGCGTAGGTTCAGGGGCATGGTATGGCTACACCTTC. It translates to CASSVGSGAWYGYTF.